This T cell receptor beta chain was recorded in a study of OX40 agonist ivuxolimab in advanced cancers. Study overall: Those enrolled were approximately 83% male, with a mean age of 60 years and ages from roughly 20 to 85. Two patients with cutaneous melanoma and one with hepatocellular carcinoma, three in total, showed partial responses.

Using immunoSEQ multiplex PCR, the repertoire was profiled, and TCRdb retains in-frame clones only, with some absent. The sample shows fewer than 55,000 clones, around four fifths of them seen only once. For this clone: The antigen is undetermined.

Findings of the study overall: More expanded clones were found, on average, in CD8+ than in CD4+ T cells.

The germline V gene has CDR1 SGHVS and CDR2 FNYEAQ. The CDR3 length is 14 residues. V lost 1 base, J lost 1 base, and 7 bases lay in between. The chain couples TRBV7-6 to TRBJ1-1; D gene uncertain. Material: CD4+ or CD8+ T cells sorted from blood, obtained in a trial of the OX40 agonist ivuxolimab. The TCR originated in an adult with an advanced solid tumor such as melanoma, head and neck, liver or kidney cancer. CDR3: CASSLGTGNTEAFF. Here the CDR3 DNA reads TGTGCCAGCAGCTTAGGCACGGGGAACACTGAAGCTTTCTTT.